These T cell receptor beta chains were read from a single sample in a study of blood T cell repertoires in COVID-19. Assay: immunoSEQ multiplex PCR; the TCRdb copy retains only in-frame clones and omits some. The sample contains fewer than 85,000 clones, 75% to 80% of which appear only once. What was sequenced was peripheral blood. The receptors were sampled from a man between 65 and 85 years old with COVID-19, enrolled during active disease. The CDR3 runs from the conserved cysteine through the conserved F or W. The D gene is left open where the match is weak. The size field is filled for only some rows; it gives once, few, many or a size class.

>TRBV5-1|.|TRBJ2-5|.
CASSLGFGIETQYF
TGCGCCAGCAGCTTGGGGTTCGGGATAGAGACCCAGTACTTC
>TRBV28|.|TRBJ2-1|TRBD1
CASTRDRGTEQFF
TGTGCCAGCACCAGGGACAGGGGGACTGAGCAGTTCTTC
>TRBV7-2|.|TRBJ1-6|TRBD1
CASSTRTGGNSPLHF
TGTGCCAGCAGCACCCGGACAGGGGGAAATTCACCCCTCCACTTT
>TRBV6-2/TRBV6-3|once|TRBJ1-5|.
CASSYSNNQPQHF
TGTGCCAGCAGTTACTCTAACAATCAGCCCCAGCATTTT
>TRBV3-1/TRBV3-2|.|TRBJ1-6|.
CASEGRNSPLHF
TGTGCCAGCGAGGGCAGAAATTCACCCCTCCACTTT
>TRBV28|once|TRBJ2-1|.
CATAGTARYNEQFF
TGTGCCACGGCCGGGACTGCAAGATACAATGAGCAGTTCTTC
>TRBV28|.|TRBJ1-2|.
CASSFPGTNYGYTF
TGTGCCAGCAGTTTTCCAGGGACTAACTATGGCTACACCTTC
>TRBV18|.|TRBJ2-3|.
CASSPPNSGRTDTQYF
TGTGCCAGCTCACCACCTAATAGCGGACGCACAGATACGCAGTATTTT
>TRBV7-2|.|TRBJ2-1|.
CASSLAPGVGNEQFF
TGTGCCAGCAGCTTAGCGCCGGGAGTAGGGAATGAGCAGTTCTTC
>TRBV7-9|.|TRBJ1-2|.
CASSLDSTTGGYTF
TGTGCCAGCAGCTTGGACAGTACAACAGGGGGCTACACCTTC
>TRBV6-5|.|TRBJ2-2|.
CASSYVHQLNTGELFF
TGTGCCAGCAGTTACGTCCACCAACTAAACACCGGGGAGCTGTTTTTT
>TRBV4-1|.|TRBJ2-7|.
CASSQVAGGSYEQYF
TGCGCCAGCAGCCAAGTCGCGGGTGGGAGCTACGAGCAGTACTTC
>TRBV11-2|.|TRBJ1-1|.
CASSLGTYAGAEAFF
TGTGCCAGCAGCCTAGGGACTTACGCAGGGGCTGAAGCTTTCTTT
>TRBV18|.|TRBJ1-1|TRBD1
CASSRDRGEAFF
TGTGCCAGCTCTCGGGACAGGGGAGAAGCTTTCTTT
>TRBV27|.|TRBJ1-6|.
CASSPTGTYNSPLHF
TGTGCCAGCAGTCCAACAGGAACCTATAATTCACCCCTCCACTTT
>TRBV6-5|.|TRBJ1-1|.
CASRPTGYTEAFF
TGTGCCAGCAGGCCCACAGGGTACACTGAAGCTTTCTTT
>TRBV7-9|.|TRBJ1-1|.
CASSLEYTSDLNTEAFF
TGTGCCAGCAGCCTGGAGTACACCTCAGACCTGAACACTGAAGCTTTCTTT
>TRBV18|.|TRBJ2-1|.
CASSPQAESYNEQFF
TGTGCCAGCTCACCACAAGCGGAGTCCTACAATGAGCAGTTCTTC
>TRBV7-6|.|TRBJ2-7|.
CASSSPGDSYEQYF
TGTGCCAGCAGCTCTCCGGGGGACTCCTACGAGCAGTACTTC
>TRBV16|once|TRBJ1-2|.
CASSQFSGSAGYTF
TGTGCCAGCAGCCAATTTTCCGGGTCCGCTGGCTACACCTTC
>TRBV12-3/TRBV12-4|.|TRBJ1-2|.
CASNGAGYGYTF
TGTGCCAGCAATGGGGCTGGCTATGGCTACACCTTC
>TRBV5-1|.|TRBJ1-2|.
CASRLDSDYGYTF
TGCGCCAGCCGACTGGACAGTGACTATGGCTACACCTTC
>TRBV3-1/TRBV3-2|.|TRBJ2-7|TRBD2
CASSPIAGSSYEQYF
TGTGCCAGCAGCCCAATAGCGGGAAGCTCCTACGAGCAGTACTTC
>TRBV6-2/TRBV6-3|.|TRBJ2-7|TRBD1
CASSYRWTGGYEQYF
TGTGCCAGCAGTTACAGGTGGACAGGGGGTTACGAGCAGTACTTC
>TRBV5-1|.|TRBJ2-7|TRBD1
CASSSTPQGVAYEQYF
TGCGCCAGCAGCTCGACCCCGCAGGGGGTGGCCTACGAGCAGTACTTC
>TRBV28|.|TRBJ1-2|.
CASIGTGPYGYTF
TGTGCCAGCATTGGAACAGGTCCCTATGGCTACACCTTC
>TRBV2|.|TRBJ1-1|.
CASSREGVNTEAFF
TGTGCCAGCAGCCGGGAGGGGGTGAACACTGAAGCTTTCTTT
>TRBV5-1|.|TRBJ1-2|TRBD1
CASSSRGQEDGYTF
TGCGCCAGCAGCTCGAGGGGACAGGAGGACGGCTACACCTTC
>TRBV9|.|TRBJ2-1|.
CASSVAGDRGYNEQFF
TGTGCCAGCAGCGTAGCTGGTGACCGGGGCTACAATGAGCAGTTCTTC
>TRBV6-5|.|TRBJ2-2|.
CASRGRNTGELFF
TGTGCCAGCAGGGGGCGGAACACCGGGGAGCTGTTTTTT
>TRBV18|.|TRBJ1-4|.
CASSPRGATNEKLFF
TGTGCCAGCTCACCTCGGGGGGCAACTAATGAAAAACTGTTTTTT
>TRBV2|.|TRBJ2-7|TRBD1
CASSDGTGPYEQYF
TGTGCCAGCAGTGATGGGACAGGACCCTACGAGCAGTACTTC
>TRBV28|few|TRBJ2-1|TRBD2
CASERGPSNEQFF
TGTGCCAGCGAGCGGGGGCCTAGCAATGAGCAGTTCTTC
>TRBV11-1|.|TRBJ1-2|TRBD1
CASSRGQGVDYGYTF
TGTGCCAGCAGCAGGGGACAGGGGGTTGACTATGGCTACACCTTC
>TRBV18|.|TRBJ1-4|.
CASSPVGTGGEKLFF
TGTGCCAGCTCACCAGTGGGCACCGGGGGTGAAAAACTGTTTTTT
>TRBV7-2|medium-sized|TRBJ1-1|.
CASSPFSTPRGTEAFF
TGTGCCAGCAGCCCGTTTTCCACTCCCCGTGGCACTGAAGCTTTCTTT
>TRBV7-2|.|TRBJ2-7|.
CASSFEQGYEQYF
TGTGCCAGCAGCTTCGAACAGGGTTACGAGCAGTACTTC
>TRBV19|once|TRBJ1-2|.
CASRDRGGNYGYTF
TGTGCCAGTAGGGACAGAGGTGGGAACTATGGCTACACCTTC
>TRBV7-9|.|TRBJ1-2|.
CASSPTLNYGYTF
TGTGCCAGCAGCCCCACTCTTAACTATGGCTACACCTTC
>TRBV7-3|.|TRBJ2-7|.
CASSLTGSGYEQYF
TGTGCCAGCAGCTTAACCGGGAGTGGTTACGAGCAGTACTTC
>TRBV6-6|.|TRBJ2-1|.
CASSYDRGSSYNEQFF
TGTGCCAGCAGTTACGATCGTGGCAGCTCCTACAATGAGCAGTTCTTC
>TRBV6-2/TRBV6-3|.|TRBJ2-2|TRBD2
CASSPQFGSGGNTGELFF
TGTGCCAGCAGCCCTCAGTTCGGGAGCGGGGGAAACACCGGGGAGCTGTTTTTT